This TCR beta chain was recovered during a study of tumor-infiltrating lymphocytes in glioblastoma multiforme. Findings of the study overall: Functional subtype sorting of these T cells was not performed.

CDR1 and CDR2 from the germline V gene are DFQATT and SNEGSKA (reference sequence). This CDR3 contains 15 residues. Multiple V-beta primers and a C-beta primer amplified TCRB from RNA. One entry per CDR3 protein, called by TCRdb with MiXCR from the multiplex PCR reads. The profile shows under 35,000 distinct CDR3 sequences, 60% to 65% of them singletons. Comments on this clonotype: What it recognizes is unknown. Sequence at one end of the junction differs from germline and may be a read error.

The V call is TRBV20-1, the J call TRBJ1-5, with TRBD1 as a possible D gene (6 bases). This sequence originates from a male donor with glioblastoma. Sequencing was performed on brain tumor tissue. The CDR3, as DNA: TGCAGTGCTCAGGAGGAGTTGGGGGGGCAATCAGCCCCAGCATTT. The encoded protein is CSAQEELGGQSAPAF.